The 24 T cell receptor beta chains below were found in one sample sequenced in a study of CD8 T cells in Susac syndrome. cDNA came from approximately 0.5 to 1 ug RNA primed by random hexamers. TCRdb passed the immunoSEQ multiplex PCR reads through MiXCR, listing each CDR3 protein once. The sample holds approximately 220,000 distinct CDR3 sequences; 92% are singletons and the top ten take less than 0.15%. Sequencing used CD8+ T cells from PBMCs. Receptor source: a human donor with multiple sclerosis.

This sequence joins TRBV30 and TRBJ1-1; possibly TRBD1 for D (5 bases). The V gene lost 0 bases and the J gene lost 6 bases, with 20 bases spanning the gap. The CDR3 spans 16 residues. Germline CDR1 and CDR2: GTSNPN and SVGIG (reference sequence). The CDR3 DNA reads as TGTGCCTGGAGTGTGGGGGAAGTGGGGGTTGAGGCTGAAGCTTTCTTT. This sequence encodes CAWSVGEVGVEAEAFF. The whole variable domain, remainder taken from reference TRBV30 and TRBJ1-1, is SQTIHQWPATLVQPVGSPLSLECTVEGTSNPNLYWYRQAAGRGLQLLFYSVGIGQISSEVPQNLSASRPQDRQFILSSKKLLLSDSGFYLCAWSVGEVGVEAEAFFGQGTRLTVV.

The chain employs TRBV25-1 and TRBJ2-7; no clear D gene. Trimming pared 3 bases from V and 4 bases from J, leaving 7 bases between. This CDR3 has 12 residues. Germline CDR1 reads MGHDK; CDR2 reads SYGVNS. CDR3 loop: CASSDLRYEQYF. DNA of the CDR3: TGTGCCAGCAGTGACCTGCGGTACGAGCAGTACTTC.

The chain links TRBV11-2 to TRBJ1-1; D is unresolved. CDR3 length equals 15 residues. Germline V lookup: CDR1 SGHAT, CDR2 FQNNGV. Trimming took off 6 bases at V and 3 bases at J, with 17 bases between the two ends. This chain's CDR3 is CASSTPTGWDTEAFF. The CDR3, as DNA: TGTGCCAGCAGTACTCCCACGGGATGGGACACTGAAGCTTTCTTT.

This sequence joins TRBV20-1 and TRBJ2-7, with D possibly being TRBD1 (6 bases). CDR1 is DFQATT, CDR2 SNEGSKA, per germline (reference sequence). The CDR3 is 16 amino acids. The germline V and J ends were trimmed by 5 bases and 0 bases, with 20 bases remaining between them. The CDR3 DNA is TGCAGTGCTCTGCGCCGGGACACAAGCCTCTCCTACGAGCAGTACTTC. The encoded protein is CSALRRDTSLSYEQYF.

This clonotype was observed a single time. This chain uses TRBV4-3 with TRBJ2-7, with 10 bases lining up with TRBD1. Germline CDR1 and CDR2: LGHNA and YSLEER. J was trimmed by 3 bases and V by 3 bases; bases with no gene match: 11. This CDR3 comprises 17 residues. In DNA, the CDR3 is TGCGCCAGCAGCCAGGACTACTTCCGGGACAGGGGCTACGAGCAGTACTTC. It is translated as CASSQDYFRDRGYEQYF.

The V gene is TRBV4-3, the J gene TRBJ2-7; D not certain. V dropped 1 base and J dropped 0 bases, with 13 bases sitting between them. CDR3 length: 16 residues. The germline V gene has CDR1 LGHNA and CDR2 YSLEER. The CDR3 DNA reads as TGCGCCAGCAGCCAAGTGTGGGCGGTTCCCTCCTACGAGCAGTACTTC. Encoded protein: CASSQVWAVPSYEQYF.

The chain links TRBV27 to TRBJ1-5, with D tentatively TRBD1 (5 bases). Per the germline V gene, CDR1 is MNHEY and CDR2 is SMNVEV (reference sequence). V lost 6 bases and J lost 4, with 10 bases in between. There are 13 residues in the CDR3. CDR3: CASRSGQNQPQHF. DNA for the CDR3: TGTGCCAGCAGGTCAGGGCAAAATCAGCCCCAGCATTTT.

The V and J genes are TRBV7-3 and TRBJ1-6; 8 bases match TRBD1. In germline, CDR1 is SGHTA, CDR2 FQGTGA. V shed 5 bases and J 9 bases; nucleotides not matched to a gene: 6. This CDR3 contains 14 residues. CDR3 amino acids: CASSATGVGSPLHF. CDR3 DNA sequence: TGTGCCAGCAGCGCGACAGGGGTGGGTTCACCCCTCCACTTT.

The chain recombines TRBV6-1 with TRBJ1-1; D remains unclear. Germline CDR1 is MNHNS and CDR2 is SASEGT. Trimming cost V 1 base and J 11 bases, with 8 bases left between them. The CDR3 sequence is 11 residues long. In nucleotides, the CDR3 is TGTGCCAGCAGTGAAGTGAGATTGGCTTTCTTT. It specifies CASSEVRLAFF.

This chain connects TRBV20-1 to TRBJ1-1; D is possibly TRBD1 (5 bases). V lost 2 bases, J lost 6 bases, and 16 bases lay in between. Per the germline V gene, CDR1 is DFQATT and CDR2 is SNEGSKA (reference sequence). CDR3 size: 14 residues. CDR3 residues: CSARNSDSPSEAFF. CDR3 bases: TGCAGTGCTAGAAACAGCGACAGTCCGTCTGAAGCTTTCTTT.

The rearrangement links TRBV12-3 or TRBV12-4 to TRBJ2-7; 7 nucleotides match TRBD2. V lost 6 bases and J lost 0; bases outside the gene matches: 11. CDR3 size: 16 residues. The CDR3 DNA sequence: TGTGCCAGCAGCTTCGCCCGGGGAGGGATCTCCTACGAGCAGTACTTC. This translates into CASSFARGGISYEQYF.

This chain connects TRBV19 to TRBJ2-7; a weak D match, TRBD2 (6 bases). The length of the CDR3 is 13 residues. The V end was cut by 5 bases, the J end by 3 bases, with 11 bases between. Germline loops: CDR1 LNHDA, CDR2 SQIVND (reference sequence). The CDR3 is CASSPRDHYEQYF. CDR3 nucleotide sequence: TGTGCCAGTAGTCCGCGGGACCACTACGAGCAGTACTTC. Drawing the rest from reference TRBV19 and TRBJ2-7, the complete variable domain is DGGITQSPKYLFRKEGQNVTLSCEQNLNHDAMYWYRQDPGQGLRLIYYSQIVNDFQKGDIAEGYSVSREKKESFPLTVTSAQKNPTAFYLCASSPRDHYEQYFGPGTRLTVT.

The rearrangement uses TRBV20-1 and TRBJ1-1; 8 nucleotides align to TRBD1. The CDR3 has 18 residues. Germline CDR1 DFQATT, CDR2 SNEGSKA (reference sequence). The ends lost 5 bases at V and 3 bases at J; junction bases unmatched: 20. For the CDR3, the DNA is TGCAGTGCTGAGACACCGGGGACAGGTGTACTGGTGGACACTGAAGCTTTCTTT. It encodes CSAETPGTGVLVDTEAFF.

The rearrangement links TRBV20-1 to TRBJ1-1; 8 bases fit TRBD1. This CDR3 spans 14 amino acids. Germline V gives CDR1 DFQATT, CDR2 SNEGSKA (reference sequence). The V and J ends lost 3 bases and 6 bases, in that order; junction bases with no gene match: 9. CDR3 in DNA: TGCAGTGCTAGGGAGGACAGGGTAGGATCTGAAGCTTTCTTT. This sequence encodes CSAREDRVGSEAFF.

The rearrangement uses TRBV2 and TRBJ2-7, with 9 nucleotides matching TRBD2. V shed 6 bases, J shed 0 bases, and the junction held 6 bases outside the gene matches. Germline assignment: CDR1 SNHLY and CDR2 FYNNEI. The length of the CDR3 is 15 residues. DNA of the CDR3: TGTGCCAGCAGGGACTGGACTAGCGACTCCTACGAGCAGTACTTC. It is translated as CASRDWTSDSYEQYF.

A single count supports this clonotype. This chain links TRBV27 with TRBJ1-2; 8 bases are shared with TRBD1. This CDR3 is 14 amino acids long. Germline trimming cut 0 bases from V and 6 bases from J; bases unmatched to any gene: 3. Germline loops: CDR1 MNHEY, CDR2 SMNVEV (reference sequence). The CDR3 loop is CASSLSQGADGYTF. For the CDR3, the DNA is TGTGCCAGCAGTTTATCGCAGGGGGCGGATGGCTACACCTTC.

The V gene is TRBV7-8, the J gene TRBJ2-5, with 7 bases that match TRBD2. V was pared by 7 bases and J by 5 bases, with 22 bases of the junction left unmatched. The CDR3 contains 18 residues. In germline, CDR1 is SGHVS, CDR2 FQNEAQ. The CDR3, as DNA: TGTGCCAGCAAACCCCTAGCCGTATTAGCGGGCCCGTCCGAGACCCAGTACTTC. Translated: CASKPLAVLAGPSETQYF. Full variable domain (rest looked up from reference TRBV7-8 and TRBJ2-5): GAGVSQSPRYKVAKRGQDVALRCDPISGHVSLFWYQQALGQGPEFLTYFQNEAQLDKSGLPSDRFFAERPEGSVSTLKIQRTQQEDSAVYLCASKPLAVLAGPSETQYFGPGTRLLVL.

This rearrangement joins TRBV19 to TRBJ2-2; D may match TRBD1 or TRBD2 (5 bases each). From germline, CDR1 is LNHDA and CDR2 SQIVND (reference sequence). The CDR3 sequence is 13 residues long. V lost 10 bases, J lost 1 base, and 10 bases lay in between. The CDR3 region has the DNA TGTGCCACTCGGGGCGAGAACACCGGGGAGCTGTTTTTT. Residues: CATRGENTGELFF.

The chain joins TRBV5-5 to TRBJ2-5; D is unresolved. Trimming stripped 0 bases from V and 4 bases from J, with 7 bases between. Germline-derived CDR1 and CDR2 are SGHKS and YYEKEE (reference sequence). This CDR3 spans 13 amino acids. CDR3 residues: CASSLGMVETQYF. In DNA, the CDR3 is TGTGCCAGCAGCTTGGGGATGGTAGAGACCCAGTACTTC. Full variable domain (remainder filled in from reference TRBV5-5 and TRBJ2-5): DAGVTQSPTHLIKTRGQQVTLRCSPISGHKSVSWYQQVLGQGPQFIFQYYEKEERGRGNFPDRFSARQFPNYSSELNVNALLLGDSALYLCASSLGMVETQYFGPGTRLLVL.

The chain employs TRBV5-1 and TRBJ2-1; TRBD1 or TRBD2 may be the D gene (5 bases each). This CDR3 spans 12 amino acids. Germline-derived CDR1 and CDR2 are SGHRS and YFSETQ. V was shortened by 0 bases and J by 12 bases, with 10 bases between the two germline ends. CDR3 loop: CASSLDGAGQFF. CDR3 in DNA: TGCGCCAGCAGCTTGGACGGGGCGGGGCAGTTCTTC.

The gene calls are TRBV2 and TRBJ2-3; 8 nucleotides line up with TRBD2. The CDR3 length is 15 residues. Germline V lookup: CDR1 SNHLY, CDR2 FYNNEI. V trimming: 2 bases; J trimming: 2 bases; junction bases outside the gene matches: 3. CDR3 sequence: CASSERGLATDTQYF. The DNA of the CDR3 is TGTGCCAGCAGTGAAAGAGGACTAGCCACAGATACGCAGTATTTT.

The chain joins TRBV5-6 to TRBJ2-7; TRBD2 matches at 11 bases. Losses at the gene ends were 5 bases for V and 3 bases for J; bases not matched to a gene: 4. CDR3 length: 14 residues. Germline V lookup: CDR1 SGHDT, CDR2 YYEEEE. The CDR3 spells CASSLTSGSYEQYF. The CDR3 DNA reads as TGTGCCAGCAGTTTAACTAGCGGGAGCTACGAGCAGTACTTC. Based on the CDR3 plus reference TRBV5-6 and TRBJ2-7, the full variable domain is DAGVTQSPTHLIKTRGQQVTLRCSPKSGHDTVSWYQQALGQGPQFIFQYYEEEERQRGNFPDRFSGHQFPNYSSELNVNALLLGDSALYLCASSLTSGSYEQYFGPGTRLTVT.

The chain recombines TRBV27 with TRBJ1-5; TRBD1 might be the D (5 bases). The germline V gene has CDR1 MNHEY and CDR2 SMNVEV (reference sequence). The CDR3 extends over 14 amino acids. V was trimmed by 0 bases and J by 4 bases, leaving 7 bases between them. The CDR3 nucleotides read TGTGCCAGCAGTTTATCGGGGGGGAATCAGCCCCAGCATTTT. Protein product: CASSLSGGNQPQHF.

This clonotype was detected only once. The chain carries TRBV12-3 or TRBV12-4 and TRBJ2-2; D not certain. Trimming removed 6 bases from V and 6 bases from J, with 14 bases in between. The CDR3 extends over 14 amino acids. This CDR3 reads CASRGTLGSGELFF. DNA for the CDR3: TGTGCCAGCAGGGGAACCTTAGGCTCCGGGGAGCTGTTTTTT.